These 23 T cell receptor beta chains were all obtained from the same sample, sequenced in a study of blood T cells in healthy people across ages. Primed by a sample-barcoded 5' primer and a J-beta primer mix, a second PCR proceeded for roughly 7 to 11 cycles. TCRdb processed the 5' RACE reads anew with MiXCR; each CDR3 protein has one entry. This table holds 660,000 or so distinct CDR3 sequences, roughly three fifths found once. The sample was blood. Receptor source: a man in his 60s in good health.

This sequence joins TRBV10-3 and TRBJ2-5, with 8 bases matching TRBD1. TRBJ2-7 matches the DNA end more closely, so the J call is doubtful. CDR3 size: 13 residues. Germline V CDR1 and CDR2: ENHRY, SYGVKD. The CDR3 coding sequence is TGTGCCATCAGCTCCGACAGGGGCCACGAGCAGTACTTC. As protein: CAISSDRGHEQYF.

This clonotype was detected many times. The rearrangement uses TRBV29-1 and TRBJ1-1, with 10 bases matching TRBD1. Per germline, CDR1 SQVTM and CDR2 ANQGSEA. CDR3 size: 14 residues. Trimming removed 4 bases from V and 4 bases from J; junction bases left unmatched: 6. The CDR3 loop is CSVARDRGSTEAFF. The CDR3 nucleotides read TGCAGCGTTGCCCGGGACAGGGGTAGCACTGAAGCTTTCTTT.

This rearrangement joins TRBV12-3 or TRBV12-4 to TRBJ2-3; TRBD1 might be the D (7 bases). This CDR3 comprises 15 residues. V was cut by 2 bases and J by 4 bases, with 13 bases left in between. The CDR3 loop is CASSLIRGAPDTQYF. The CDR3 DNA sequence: TGTGCCAGCAGTTTAATCAGGGGGGCCCCAGATACGCAGTATTTT.

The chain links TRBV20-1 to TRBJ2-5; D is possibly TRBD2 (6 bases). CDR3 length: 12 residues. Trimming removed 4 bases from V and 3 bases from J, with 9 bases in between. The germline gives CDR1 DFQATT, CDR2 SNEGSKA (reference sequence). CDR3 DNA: TGCAGTGCTAAGGGACTTAAAGAGACCCAGTACTTC. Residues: CSAKGLKETQYF.

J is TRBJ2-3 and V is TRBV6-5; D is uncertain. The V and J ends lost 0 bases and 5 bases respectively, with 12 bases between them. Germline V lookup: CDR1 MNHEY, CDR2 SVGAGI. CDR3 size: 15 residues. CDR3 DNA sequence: TGTGCCAGCAGTTACTCTCGATTAGTTGGAGATACGCAGTATTTT. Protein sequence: CASSYSRLVGDTQYF.

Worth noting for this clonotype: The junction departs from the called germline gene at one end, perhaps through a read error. DNA for the CDR3: TGCGCCAGCAGCTTGTTCGCGGGGGTTTCCTACAATGAGCTGTTCTTC. Translation gives CASSLFAGVSYNELFF. The V call is TRBV5-1, the J call TRBJ2-1, with 7 bases lining up with TRBD2. The CDR3 has 16 amino acids. The germline V gene encodes CDR1 SGHRS and CDR2 YFSETQ.

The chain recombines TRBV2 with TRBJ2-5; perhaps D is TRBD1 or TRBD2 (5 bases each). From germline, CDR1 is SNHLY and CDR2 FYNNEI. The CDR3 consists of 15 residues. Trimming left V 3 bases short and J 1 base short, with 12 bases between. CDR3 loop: CASSDPPGPQETQYF. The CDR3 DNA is TGTGCCAGCAGTGACCCTCCGGGACCCCAAGAGACCCAGTACTTC.

The CDR3 here is CASSRRQGGYYEQYF. As DNA, the CDR3 is TGTGCCAGCAGCAGACGACAGGGAGGTTACTACGAGCAGTACTTC. This chain connects TRBV7-6 to TRBJ2-4, with D perhaps matching TRBD1 (7 bases). The J call may be wrong; the DNA end is better matched by TRBJ2-7. CDR3 size: 15 residues. The germline gives CDR1 SGHVS, CDR2 FNYEAQ.

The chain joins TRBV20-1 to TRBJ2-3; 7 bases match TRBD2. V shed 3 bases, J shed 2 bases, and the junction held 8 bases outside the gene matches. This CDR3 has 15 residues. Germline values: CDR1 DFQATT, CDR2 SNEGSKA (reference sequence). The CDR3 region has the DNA TGCAGTGCTAGTGGTAGCGGGCCTTACACAGATACGCAGTATTTT. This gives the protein CSASGSGPYTDTQYF.

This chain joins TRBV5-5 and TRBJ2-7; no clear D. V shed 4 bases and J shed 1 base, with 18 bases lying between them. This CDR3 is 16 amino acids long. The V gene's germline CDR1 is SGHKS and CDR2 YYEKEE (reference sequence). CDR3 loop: CASSPRSAVGSYEQYF. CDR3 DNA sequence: TGTGCCAGCAGCCCCCGAAGCGCGGTCGGATCCTACGAGCAGTACTTC.

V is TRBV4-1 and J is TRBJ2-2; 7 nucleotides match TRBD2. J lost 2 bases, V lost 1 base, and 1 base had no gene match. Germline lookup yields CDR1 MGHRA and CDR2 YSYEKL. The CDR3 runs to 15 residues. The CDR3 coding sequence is TGCGCCAGCAGCCAAGGGGACTACAACACCGGGGAGCTGTTTTTT. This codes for CASSQGDYNTGELFF.

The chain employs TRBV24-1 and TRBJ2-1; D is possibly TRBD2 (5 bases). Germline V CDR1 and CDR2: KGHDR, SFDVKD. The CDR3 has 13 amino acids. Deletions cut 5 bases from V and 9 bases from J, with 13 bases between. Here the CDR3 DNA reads TGTGCCACCAGTGGGCTAGCAGGCGGTGAGCAGTTCTTC. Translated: CATSGLAGGEQFF.

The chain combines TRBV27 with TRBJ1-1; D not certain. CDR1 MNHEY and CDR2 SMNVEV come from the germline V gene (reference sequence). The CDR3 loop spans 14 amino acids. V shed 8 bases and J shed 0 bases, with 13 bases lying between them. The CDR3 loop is CASAEEAVNTEAFF. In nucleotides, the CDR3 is TGTGCCAGCGCCGAAGAGGCGGTGAACACTGAAGCTTTCTTT.

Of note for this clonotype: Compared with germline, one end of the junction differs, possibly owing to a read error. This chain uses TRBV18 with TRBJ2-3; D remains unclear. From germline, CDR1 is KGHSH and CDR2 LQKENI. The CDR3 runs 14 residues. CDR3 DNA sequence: TGTGCCAGCTCACCACCTTCTAATCCAGATATGCAGTATTTT. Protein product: CASSPPSNPDMQYF.

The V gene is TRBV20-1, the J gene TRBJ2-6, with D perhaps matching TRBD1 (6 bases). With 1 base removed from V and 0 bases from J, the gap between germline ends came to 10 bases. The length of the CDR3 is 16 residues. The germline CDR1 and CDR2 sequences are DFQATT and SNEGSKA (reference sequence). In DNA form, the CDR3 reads TGCAGTGCTAGAGGGGACATACCCTCTGGGGCCAACGTCCTGACTTTC. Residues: CSARGDIPSGANVLTF.

CDR3 loop: CAAGSKHNEQFF. The CDR3 DNA is TGTGCCGCCGGGTCTAAGCACAATGAGCAGTTCTTC. This sequence joins TRBV24-1 and TRBJ2-1; D remains unclear. The CDR3 totals 12 residues. The germline CDR1 and CDR2 sequences are KGHDR and SFDVKD. V shed 12 bases and J shed 5 bases, with 13 bases lying between them.

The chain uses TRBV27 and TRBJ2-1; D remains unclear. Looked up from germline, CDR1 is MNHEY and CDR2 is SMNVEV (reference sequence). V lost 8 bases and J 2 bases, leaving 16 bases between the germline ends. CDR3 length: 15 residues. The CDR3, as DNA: TGTGCCAGCCGCCCGGCCCTGTCTGCCTACAATGAGCAGTTCTTC. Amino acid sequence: CASRPALSAYNEQFF.

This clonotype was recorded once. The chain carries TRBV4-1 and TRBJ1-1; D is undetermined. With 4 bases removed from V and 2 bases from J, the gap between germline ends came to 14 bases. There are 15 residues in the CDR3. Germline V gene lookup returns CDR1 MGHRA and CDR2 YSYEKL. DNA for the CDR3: TGCGCCAGCAGCCCCCAACGGACGCGAAACACTGAAGCTTTCTTT. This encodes CASSPQRTRNTEAFF.

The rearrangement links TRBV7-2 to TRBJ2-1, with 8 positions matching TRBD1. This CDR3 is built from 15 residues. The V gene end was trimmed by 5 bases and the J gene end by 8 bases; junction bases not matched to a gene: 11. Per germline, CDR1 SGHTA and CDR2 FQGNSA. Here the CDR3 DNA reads TGTGCCAGCAGCCCCGCAGGGGGCGTTTTTTATGAGCAGTTCTTC. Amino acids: CASSPAGGVFYEQFF.

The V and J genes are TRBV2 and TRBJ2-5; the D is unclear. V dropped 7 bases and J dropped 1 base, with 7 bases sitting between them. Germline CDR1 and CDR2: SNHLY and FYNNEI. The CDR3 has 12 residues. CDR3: CASKRIQETQYF. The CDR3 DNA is TGTGCCAGCAAACGGATCCAAGAGACCCAGTACTTC.

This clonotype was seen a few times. The CDR3 DNA sequence: TGCGCCAGCAGTGAAGACACAGCCTACGAGCAGTACTTC. It codes for CASSEDTAYEQYF. V and J are TRBV10-2 and TRBJ2-7; D is ambiguous. V was pared by 3 bases and J by 2 bases, with 8 bases between. CDR3 length: 13 residues. Germline CDR1 is WSHSY and CDR2 is SAAADI.

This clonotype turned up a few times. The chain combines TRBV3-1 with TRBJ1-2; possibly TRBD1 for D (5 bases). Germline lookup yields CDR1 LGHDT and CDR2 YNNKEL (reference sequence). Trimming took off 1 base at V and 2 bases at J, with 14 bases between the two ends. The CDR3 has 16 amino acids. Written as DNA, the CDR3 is TGTGCCAGCAGCCAAGGTCCTGGGGGGTCAAACTATGGCTACACCTTC. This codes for CASSQGPGGSNYGYTF.

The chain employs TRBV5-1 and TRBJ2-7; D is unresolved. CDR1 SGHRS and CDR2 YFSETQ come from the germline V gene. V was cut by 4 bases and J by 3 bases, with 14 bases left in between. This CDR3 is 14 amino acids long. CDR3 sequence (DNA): TGCGCCAGCAGCCCCAGTGGGTACGGCTACGAGCAGTACTTC. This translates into CASSPSGYGYEQYF. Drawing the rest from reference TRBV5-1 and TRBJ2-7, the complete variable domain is KAGVTQTPRYLIKTRGQQVTLSCSPISGHRSVSWYQQTPGQGLQFLFEYFSETQRNKGNFPGRFSGRQFSNSRSEMNVSTLELGDSALYLCASSPSGYGYEQYFGPGTRLTVT.